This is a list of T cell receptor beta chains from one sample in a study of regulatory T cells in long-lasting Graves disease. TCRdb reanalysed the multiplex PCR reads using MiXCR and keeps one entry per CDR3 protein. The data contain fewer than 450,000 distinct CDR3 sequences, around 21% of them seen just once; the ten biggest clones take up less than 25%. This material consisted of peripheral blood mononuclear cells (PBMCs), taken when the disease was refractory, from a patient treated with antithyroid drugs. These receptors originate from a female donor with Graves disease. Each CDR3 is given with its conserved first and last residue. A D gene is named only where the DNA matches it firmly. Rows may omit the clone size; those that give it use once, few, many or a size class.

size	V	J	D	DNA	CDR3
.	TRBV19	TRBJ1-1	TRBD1	TGTGCCAGTAGTGCGGGACAGGGTTACACTGAAGCTTTCTTT	CASSAGQGYTEAFF
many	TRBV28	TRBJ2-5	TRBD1	TGTGCCAGCAGTTTAGGGGGACAGCCCCAAGAGACCCAGTACTTC	CASSLGGQPQETQYF
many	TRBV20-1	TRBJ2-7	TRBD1	TGCAGTGCTTTAGACAGGGAGTACGAGCAGTACTTC	CSALDREYEQYF
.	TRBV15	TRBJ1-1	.	TGTGCCACCAGCAGAGATCCTTTTCGGAAACCTGAAGCTTTCTTT	CATSRDPFRKPEAFF
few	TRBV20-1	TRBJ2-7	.	TGCAGTGCTAGAGCACCCATTACCGGCTCCTACGAGCAGTACTTC	CSARAPITGSYEQYF
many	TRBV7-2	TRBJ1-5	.	TGTGCCAGCAGCTTAAACGCGGAGCCCCAGCATTTT	CASSLNAEPQHF
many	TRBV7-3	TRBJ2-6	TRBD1	TGTGCCAGCAGCCGGGGACAGGGTGTTGGGGCCAACGTCCTGACTTTC	CASSRGQGVGANVLTF
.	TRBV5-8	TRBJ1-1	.	TGTGCCAGCAGCTTTTCACATCTACCCACGGAAGCTTTCTTT	CASSFSHLPTEAFF
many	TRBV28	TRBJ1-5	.	TGTGCCAGCAGTTTGAAAGATCAGCCCCAGCATTTT	CASSLKDQPQHF
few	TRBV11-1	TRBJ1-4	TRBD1	TGTGCCAGCAGCCCGGGGGACAGGGACGAAAAACTGTTTTTT	CASSPGDRDEKLFF
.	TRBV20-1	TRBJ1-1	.	TGCAGTGCTAGAGATTCTCGGGGAACTGAAGCTTTCTTT	CSARDSRGTEAFF
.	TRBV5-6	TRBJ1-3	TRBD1	TGTGCCAGCAGCTTGGCATCCTGGACAGGCGGAAACACCATATATTTT	CASSLASWTGGNTIYF
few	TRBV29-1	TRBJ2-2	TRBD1	TGCAGCGTTGCCCACCGGAGGGGACAGGGAGGGACCGGGGAGCTGTTTTTT	CSVAHRRGQGGTGELFF
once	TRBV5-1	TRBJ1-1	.	TGCGCCAGCAGGGAAGGGCAGGTTGAAGCTTTCTTT	CASREGQVEAFF